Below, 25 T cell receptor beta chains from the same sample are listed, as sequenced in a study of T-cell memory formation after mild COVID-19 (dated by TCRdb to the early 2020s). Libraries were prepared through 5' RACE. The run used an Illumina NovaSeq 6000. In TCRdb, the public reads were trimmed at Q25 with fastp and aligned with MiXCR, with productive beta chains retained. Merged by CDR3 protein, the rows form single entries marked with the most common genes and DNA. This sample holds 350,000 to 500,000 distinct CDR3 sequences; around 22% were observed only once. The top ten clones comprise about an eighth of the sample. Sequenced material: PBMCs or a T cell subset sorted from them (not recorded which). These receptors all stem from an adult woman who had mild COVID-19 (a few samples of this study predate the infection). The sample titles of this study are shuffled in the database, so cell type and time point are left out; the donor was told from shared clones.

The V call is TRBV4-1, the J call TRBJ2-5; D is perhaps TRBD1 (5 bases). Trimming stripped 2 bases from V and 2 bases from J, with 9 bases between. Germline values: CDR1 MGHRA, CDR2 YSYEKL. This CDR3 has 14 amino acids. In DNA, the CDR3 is TGCGCCAGCAGCCAACCGACAGCGCAAGAGACCCAGTACTTC. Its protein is CASSQPTAQETQYF.

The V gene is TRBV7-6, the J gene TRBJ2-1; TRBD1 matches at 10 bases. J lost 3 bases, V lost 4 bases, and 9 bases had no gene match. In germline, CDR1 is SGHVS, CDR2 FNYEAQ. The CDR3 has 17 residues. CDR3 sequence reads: CASSSYAGTGVYNEQFF. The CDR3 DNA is TGTGCCAGCAGCTCCTATGCCGGGACAGGGGTCTACAATGAGCAGTTCTTC.

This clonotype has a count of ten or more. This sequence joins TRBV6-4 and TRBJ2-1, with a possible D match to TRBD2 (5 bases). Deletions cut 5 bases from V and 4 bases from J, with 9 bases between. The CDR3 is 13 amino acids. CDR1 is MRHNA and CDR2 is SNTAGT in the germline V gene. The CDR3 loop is CASSRERYNEQFF. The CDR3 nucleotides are TGTGCCAGCAGTAGGGAGAGGTACAATGAGCAGTTCTTC.

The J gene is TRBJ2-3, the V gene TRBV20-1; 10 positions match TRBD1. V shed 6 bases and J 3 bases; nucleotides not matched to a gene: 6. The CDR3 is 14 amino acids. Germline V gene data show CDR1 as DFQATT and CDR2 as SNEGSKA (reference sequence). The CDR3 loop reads CSATTGGETDTQYF. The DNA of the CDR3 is TGCAGTGCAACGACAGGGGGCGAAACAGATACGCAGTATTTT.

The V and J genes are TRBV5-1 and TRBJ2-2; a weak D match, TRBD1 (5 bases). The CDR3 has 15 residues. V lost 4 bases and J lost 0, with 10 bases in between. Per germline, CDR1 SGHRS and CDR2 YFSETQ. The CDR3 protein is CASSPLGPNTGELFF. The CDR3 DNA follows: TGCGCCAGCAGCCCCCTGGGGCCGAACACCGGGGAGCTGTTTTTT. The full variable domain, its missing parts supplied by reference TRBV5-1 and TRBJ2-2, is KAGVTQTPRYLIKTRGQQVTLSCSPISGHRSVSWYQQTPGQGLQFLFEYFSETQRNKGNFPGRFSGRQFSNSRSEMNVSTLELGDSALYLCASSPLGPNTGELFFGEGSRLTVL.

The CDR3 protein is CASSDLGTPNYNEQFF. The DNA for the CDR3 is TGTGCCAGCAGTGATCTCGGGACACCTAATTACAATGAGCAGTTCTTC. The chain is built from TRBV6-1 and TRBJ2-1; tentative D call: TRBD1 (6 bases). The CDR3 consists of 16 residues. The germline V and J ends were trimmed by 3 bases and 4 bases, with 16 bases remaining between them. The germline V gene has CDR1 MNHNS and CDR2 SASEGT.

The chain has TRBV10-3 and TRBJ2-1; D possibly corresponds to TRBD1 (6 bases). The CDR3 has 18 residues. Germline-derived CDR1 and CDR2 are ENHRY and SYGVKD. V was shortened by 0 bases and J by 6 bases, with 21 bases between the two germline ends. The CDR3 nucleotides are TGTGCCATCAGTGAGTCGAACGGGCCCCCAGGGGCGTTCAATGAGCAGTTCTTC. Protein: CAISESNGPPGAFNEQFF.

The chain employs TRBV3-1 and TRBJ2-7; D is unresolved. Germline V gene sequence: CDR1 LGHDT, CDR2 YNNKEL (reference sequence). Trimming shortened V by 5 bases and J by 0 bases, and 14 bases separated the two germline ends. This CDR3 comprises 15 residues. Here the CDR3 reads CASSTRVGYSYEQYF. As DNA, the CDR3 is TGTGCCAGCAGCACCCGGGTTGGGTACTCCTACGAGCAGTACTTC.

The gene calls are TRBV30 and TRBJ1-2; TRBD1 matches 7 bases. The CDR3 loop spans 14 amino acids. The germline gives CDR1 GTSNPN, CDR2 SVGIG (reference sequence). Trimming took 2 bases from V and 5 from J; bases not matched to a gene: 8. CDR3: CAWSSETGPYGYTF. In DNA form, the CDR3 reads TGTGCCTGGAGTTCCGAGACAGGGCCATATGGCTACACCTTC. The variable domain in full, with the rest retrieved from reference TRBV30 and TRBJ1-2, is SQTIHQWPATLVQPVGSPLSLECTVEGTSNPNLYWYRQAAGRGLQLLFYSVGIGQISSEVPQNLSASRPQDRQFILSSKKLLLSDSGFYLCAWSSETGPYGYTFGSGTRLTVV.

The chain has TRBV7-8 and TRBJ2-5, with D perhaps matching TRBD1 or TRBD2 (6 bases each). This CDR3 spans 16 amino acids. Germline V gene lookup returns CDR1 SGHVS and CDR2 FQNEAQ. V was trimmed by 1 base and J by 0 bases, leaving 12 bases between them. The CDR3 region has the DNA TGTGCCAGCAGCTTAGGTTACAGGGAGGACCAAGAGACCCAGTACTTC. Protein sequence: CASSLGYREDQETQYF.

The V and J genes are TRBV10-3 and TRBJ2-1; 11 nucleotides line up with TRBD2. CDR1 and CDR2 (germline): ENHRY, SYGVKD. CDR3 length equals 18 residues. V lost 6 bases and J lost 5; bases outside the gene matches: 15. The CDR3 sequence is CAIRGTSGGVTNHNEQFF. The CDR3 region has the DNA TGTGCCATCAGGGGGACTAGCGGAGGCGTTACGAACCACAATGAGCAGTTCTTC.

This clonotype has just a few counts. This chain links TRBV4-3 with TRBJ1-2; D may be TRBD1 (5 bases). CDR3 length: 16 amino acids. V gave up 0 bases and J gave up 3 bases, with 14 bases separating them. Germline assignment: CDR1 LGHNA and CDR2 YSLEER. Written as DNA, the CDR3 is TGCGCCAGCAGCCAAGATTGGCCAGGGACCTACTATGGCTACACCTTC. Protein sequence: CASSQDWPGTYYGYTF.

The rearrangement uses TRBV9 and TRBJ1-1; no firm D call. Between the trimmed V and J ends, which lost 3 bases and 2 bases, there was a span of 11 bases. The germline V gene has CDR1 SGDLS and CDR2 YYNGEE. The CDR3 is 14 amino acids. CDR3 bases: TGTGCCAGCAGCGAGACACCAAGAAACACTGAAGCTTTCTTT. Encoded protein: CASSETPRNTEAFF.

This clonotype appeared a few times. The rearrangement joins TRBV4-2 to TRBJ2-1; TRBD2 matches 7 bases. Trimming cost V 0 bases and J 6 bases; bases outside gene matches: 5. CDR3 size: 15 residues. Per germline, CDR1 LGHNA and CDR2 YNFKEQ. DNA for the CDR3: TGTGCCAGCAGCCAAGACTCGGGAGGCTTCAATGAGCAGTTCTTC. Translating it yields CASSQDSGGFNEQFF.

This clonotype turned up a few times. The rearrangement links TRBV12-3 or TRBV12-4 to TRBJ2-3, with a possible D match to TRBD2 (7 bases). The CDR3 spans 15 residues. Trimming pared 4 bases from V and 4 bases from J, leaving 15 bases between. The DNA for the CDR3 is TGTGCCAGCAGTTCCTGGGAGGGGGGGTCAGATACGCAGTATTTT. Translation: CASSSWEGGSDTQYF.

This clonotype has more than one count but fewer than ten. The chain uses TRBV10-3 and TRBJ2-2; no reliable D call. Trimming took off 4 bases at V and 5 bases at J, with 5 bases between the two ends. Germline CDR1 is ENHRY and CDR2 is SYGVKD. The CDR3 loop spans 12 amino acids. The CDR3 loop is CAISVGTGELFF. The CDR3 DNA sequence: TGTGCCATCAGTGTAGGAACCGGGGAGCTGTTTTTT.

CDR3 sequence (DNA): TGTGCCAGCCAGGCGAGAAGCTCCTACGAGCAGTACTTC. The encoded protein is CASQARSSYEQYF. The chain joins TRBV7-8 to TRBJ2-7; D uncertain. Per germline, CDR1 SGHVS and CDR2 FQNEAQ. The V gene lost 8 bases and the J gene lost 0 bases, with 11 bases spanning the gap. This CDR3 spans 13 amino acids.

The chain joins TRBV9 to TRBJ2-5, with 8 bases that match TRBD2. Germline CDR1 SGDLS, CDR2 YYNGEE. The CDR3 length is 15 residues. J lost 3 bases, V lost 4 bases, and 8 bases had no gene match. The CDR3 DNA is TGTGCCAGCAGCCCCCGGGGGACTAGGGAAGAGACCCAGTACTTC. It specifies CASSPRGTREETQYF.

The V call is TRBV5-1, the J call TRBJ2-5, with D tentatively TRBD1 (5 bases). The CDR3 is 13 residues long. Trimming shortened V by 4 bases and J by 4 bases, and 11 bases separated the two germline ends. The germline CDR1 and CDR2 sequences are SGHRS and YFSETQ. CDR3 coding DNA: TGCGCCAGCAGCCCCTTTGGGGCAGAGACCCAGTACTTC. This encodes CASSPFGAETQYF.

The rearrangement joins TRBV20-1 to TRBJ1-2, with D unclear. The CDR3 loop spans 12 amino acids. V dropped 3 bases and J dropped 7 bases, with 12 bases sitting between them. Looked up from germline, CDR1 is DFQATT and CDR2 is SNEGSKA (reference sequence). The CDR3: CSASIGFGGYTF. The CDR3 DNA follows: TGCAGTGCTAGTATAGGTTTTGGTGGCTACACCTTC.

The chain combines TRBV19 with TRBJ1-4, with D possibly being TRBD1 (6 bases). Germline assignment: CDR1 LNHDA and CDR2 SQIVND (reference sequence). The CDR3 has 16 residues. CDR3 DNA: TGTGCTTCTAGTACGCCCACAGGGACTTCCAATGAAAAACTGTTTTTT. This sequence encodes CASSTPTGTSNEKLFF.

The CDR3 protein is CASSFEGTVPREQYF. CDR3 bases: TGCGCCAGCAGCTTCGAAGGGACAGTTCCGAGGGAGCAGTACTTC. The rearrangement uses TRBV5-1 and TRBJ2-7, with 7 bases fitting TRBD1. The CDR3 extends over 15 amino acids. Germline trimming cut 2 bases from V and 7 bases from J; bases unmatched to any gene: 12. In germline, CDR1 is SGHRS, CDR2 YFSETQ.

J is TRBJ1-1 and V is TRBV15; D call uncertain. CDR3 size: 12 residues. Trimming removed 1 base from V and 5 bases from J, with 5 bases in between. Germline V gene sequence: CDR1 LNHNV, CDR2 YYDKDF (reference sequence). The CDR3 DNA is TGTGCCACCAGCAGAGCTGGAACTGAAGCTTTCTTT. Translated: CATSRAGTEAFF.

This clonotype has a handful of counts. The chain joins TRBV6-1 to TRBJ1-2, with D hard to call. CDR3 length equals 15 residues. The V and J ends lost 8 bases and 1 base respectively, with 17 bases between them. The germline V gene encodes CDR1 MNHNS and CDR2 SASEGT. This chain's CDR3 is CASLKGGAGNYGYTF. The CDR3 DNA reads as TGTGCCAGCCTGAAGGGAGGAGCTGGTAACTATGGCTACACCTTC.

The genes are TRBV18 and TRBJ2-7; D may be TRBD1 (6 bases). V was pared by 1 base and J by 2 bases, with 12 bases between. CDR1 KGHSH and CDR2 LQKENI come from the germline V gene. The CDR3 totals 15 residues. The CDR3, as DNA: TGTGCCAGCTCACCACGTTCACAGGGTACCTACGAGCAGTACTTC. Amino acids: CASSPRSQGTYEQYF.